The next 16 T cell receptor beta chains were all read from a single sample in a study of blood T cells in healthy people across ages. Primed by a sample-barcoded 5' primer and a J-beta primer mix, a second PCR proceeded for roughly 7 to 11 cycles. TCRdb ran MiXCR on the 5' RACE reads and lists one entry per CDR3 protein. The data contain approximately 800,000 distinct CDR3 sequences, about 53% of them singletons. Sequencing was done on a sample of blood. The receptors derive from a man older than 75 in good health.

Notes on this clonotype: No DNA is shown, since the ends of the CDR3 on it are uncertain; the CDR3 is the one TCRdb lists. J is TRBJ2-1 and V is TRBV29-1; the DNA was not used to check the table's D call, TRBD1. CDR1 SQVTM and CDR2 ANQGSEA come from the germline V gene. The CDR3 spans 9 residues, counting both ends. This CDR3 is CSVGLGAFF.

This clonotype was detected a few times. The chain is built from TRBV18 and TRBJ2-5, with no clear D. Trimming pared 3 bases from V and 0 bases from J, leaving 5 bases between. This CDR3 is built from 13 residues. The germline gives CDR1 KGHSH, CDR2 LQKENI. CDR3 region: CASSPLYQETQYF. In DNA form, the CDR3 reads TGTGCCAGCTCACCTTTGTACCAAGAGACCCAGTACTTC.

The chain couples TRBV3-1 to TRBJ1-3; D ambiguous. Germline V gives CDR1 LGHDT, CDR2 YNNKEL (reference sequence). This CDR3 is built from 14 residues. V was pared by 1 base and J by 3 bases, with 7 bases between. The CDR3 here is CASSQGAIGNTIYF. As DNA, the CDR3 is TGTGCCAGCAGCCAAGGGGCGATTGGAAACACCATATATTTT.

This clonotype was seen a handful of times. The chain combines TRBV4-1 with TRBJ2-7, with D perhaps matching TRBD1 (6 bases). This CDR3 is built from 16 residues. CDR1 is MGHRA and CDR2 is YSYEKL in the germline V gene. Trimming stripped 2 bases from V and 3 bases from J, with 17 bases between. In DNA, the CDR3 is TGCGCCAGCAGCCAACCGGGACACTCATTTTTCTACGAGCAGTACTTC. Protein sequence: CASSQPGHSFFYEQYF.

V and J are TRBV29-1 and TRBJ2-1; maybe TRBD1 (6 bases). The germline V gene encodes CDR1 SQVTM and CDR2 ANQGSEA. The V end was cut by 5 bases, the J end by 7 bases, with 15 bases between. The CDR3 length is 13 residues. CDR3 loop: CSVMGALTNEQFF. In nucleotides, the CDR3 is TGCAGCGTTATGGGGGCTCTGACGAATGAGCAGTTCTTC.

V usage is TRBV3-1 and J usage is TRBJ2-1; 11 bases are shared with TRBD2. This CDR3 contains 14 residues. After removal of 1 base from V and 15 bases from J, the junction contained 8 bases not matched to a gene. The germline CDR1 and CDR2 sequences are LGHDT and YNNKEL (reference sequence). The CDR3 coding sequence is TGTGCCAGCAGCCAAGTAATCGCCACTAGCGGGAGGTTCTTC. Protein product: CASSQVIATSGRFF.

This clonotype was detected a few times. The chain employs TRBV29-1 and TRBJ1-2, with D maybe TRBD1 (5 bases). This CDR3 is built from 12 residues. Germline lookup yields CDR1 SQVTM and CDR2 ANQGSEA. The V and J ends lost 6 bases and 5 bases respectively, with 13 bases between them. The CDR3 DNA reads as TGCAGCGTGGTCGGGACGGGATATGGCTACACCTTC. It translates to CSVVGTGYGYTF.

This clonotype occurred a few times. This chain connects TRBV5-1 to TRBJ2-1; 7 bases agree with TRBD2. The CDR3 has 14 amino acids. Germline values: CDR1 SGHRS, CDR2 YFSETQ. J gave up 7 bases and V 4 bases, and 8 bases lay outside the gene matches. This CDR3 reads CASSARTSKNEQFF. DNA for the CDR3: TGCGCCAGCAGCGCTCGGACTAGTAAGAATGAGCAGTTCTTC.

V and J are TRBV27 and TRBJ1-2; maybe TRBD1 (5 bases). Germline V gene lookup returns CDR1 MNHEY and CDR2 SMNVEV (reference sequence). CDR3 length: 13 residues. V was cut by 4 bases and J by 4 bases, with 10 bases left in between. The CDR3 DNA sequence: TGTGCCAGCAGTTCCCCCGACAGCTATGGCTACACCTTC. It specifies CASSSPDSYGYTF.

This clonotype was counted only a few times. The chain has TRBV27 and TRBJ2-5; D is possibly TRBD1 or TRBD2 (5 bases each). This CDR3 is built from 13 residues. Germline V lookup: CDR1 MNHEY, CDR2 SMNVEV (reference sequence). V lost 6 bases and J lost 7, with 15 bases in between. The CDR3 DNA reads as TGTGCCAGCAGCCGCCGAGGGGTCGGGACCCAGTACTTC. Protein: CASSRRGVGTQYF.

The sample holds a few counts of this clonotype. This sequence joins TRBV7-2 and TRBJ2-4; no clear D gene. The DNA end favors TRBJ2-7, so the J call may be wrong. The V gene's germline CDR1 is SGHTA and CDR2 FQGNSA. The CDR3 runs 13 residues. The chain's CDR3 is CASSVVGVLEQYF. In nucleotides, the CDR3 is TGTGCCAGCAGCGTGGTAGGCGTTCTCGAGCAGTACTTC.

This clonotype was seen only a few times. The rearrangement joins TRBV7-9 to TRBJ1-6; 7 nucleotides agree with TRBD1. Germline lookup yields CDR1 SEHNR and CDR2 FQNEAQ (reference sequence). This CDR3 contains 14 residues. V dropped 1 base and J dropped 9; count of bases not matched to a gene: 3. The CDR3 here is CASSLDQGGSPLHF. Written as DNA, the CDR3 is TGTGCCAGCAGCTTAGATCAGGGGGGTTCACCCCTCCACTTT. The full variable domain, its missing parts supplied by reference TRBV7-9 and TRBJ1-6, is DTGVSQNPRHKITKRGQNVTFRCDPISEHNRLYWYRQTLGQGPEFLTYFQNEAQLEKSRLLSDRFSAERPKGSFSTLEIQRTEQGDSAMYLCASSLDQGGSPLHFGNGTRLTVT.

The chain is built from TRBV20-1 and TRBJ2-1; 9 nucleotides align to TRBD2. The CDR3 has 15 residues. CDR1 and CDR2 from the germline V gene are DFQATT and SNEGSKA (reference sequence). The V segment lost 1 base and the J segment 8 bases; nucleotides outside the gene matches: 9. The CDR3 reads CSARGLAANRDEQFF. DNA for the CDR3: TGCAGTGCTAGAGGACTAGCGGCCAACCGGGATGAGCAGTTCTTC.

V usage is TRBV6-5 and J usage is TRBJ2-3, with 10 bases identical to TRBD2. This CDR3 has 15 residues. The germline V gene has CDR1 MNHEY and CDR2 SVGAGI. V lost 5 bases and J lost 14; bases outside the gene matches: 16. The CDR3 DNA reads as TGTGCCAGCAGTCCCGGGACTAGCGTCGGAAGAGACGCGTATTTT. Translation: CASSPGTSVGRDAYF.

This clonotype was recorded a few times. The chain links TRBV4-2 to TRBJ2-7; 12 bases agree with TRBD2. Losses at the gene ends were 6 bases for V and 3 bases for J; bases not matched to a gene: 6. From germline, CDR1 is LGHNA and CDR2 YNFKEQ. The CDR3 is made up of 15 amino acids. The DNA for the CDR3 is TGTGCCAGCAGGCCGACTAGCGGGAGTTTCTACGAGCAGTACTTC. Protein product: CASRPTSGSFYEQYF.

The chain carries TRBV28 and TRBJ2-7, with D possibly being TRBD1 (9 bases). From germline, CDR1 is MDHEN and CDR2 SYDVKM. V was cut by 3 bases and J by 4 bases, with 19 bases left in between. The CDR3 consists of 16 residues. The CDR3 reads CASSFRGGTGRYEQYF. For the CDR3, the DNA is TGTGCCAGCAGTTTTCGGGGGGGGACAGGGAGGTACGAGCAGTACTTC.